One and the same sample provided the 22 T cell receptor beta chains below, sequenced in a study of T cell clones after liver transplantation. TCRdb keeps only in-frame clones here, not all; method: immunoSEQ multiplex PCR. Among about 6,200 clones listed, around 80% were seen once. Sequences were derived from CD8+ T cells from blood, sampled 45 to 46 months after liver transplant. Receptors originate from a human patient who received a liver transplant. Some T cells may originate from the graft donor.

V usage is TRBV4-3 and J usage is TRBJ1-4; D may be TRBD1 (5 bases). The V gene lost 2 bases and the J gene lost 7 bases, with 14 bases spanning the gap. The CDR3 totals 15 residues. Germline CDR1 LGHNA, CDR2 YSLEER. Here the CDR3 reads CASSQLQARGEKLFF. The CDR3 region has the DNA TGCGCCAGCAGCCAATTACAAGCGAGGGGTGAAAAACTGTTTTTT.

In this sample, this clone turned up a few times. The gene calls are TRBV19 and TRBJ2-7; 7 bases map to TRBD2. This CDR3 is 14 amino acids long. V shed 3 bases, J shed 1 base, and the junction held 3 bases outside the gene matches. The germline V gene has CDR1 LNHDA and CDR2 SQIVND (reference sequence). The CDR3 is CASSMSSGSYEQYF. DNA for the CDR3: TGTGCCAGTAGTATGTCTAGCGGTTCCTACGAGCAGTACTTC.

This rearrangement joins TRBV6-5 to TRBJ2-1; 8 bases map to TRBD1. CDR3 length equals 12 residues. Germline trimming cut 6 bases from V and 8 bases from J; bases unmatched to any gene: 3. The germline CDR1 and CDR2 sequences are MNHEY and SVGAGI. CDR3 sequence (DNA): TGTGCCAGCAGCCACAGGGGGGATGAGCAGTTCTTC. This encodes CASSHRGDEQFF.

The chain couples TRBV10-2 to TRBJ2-2; 10 bases match TRBD2. The CDR3 consists of 14 residues. V gave up 10 bases and J gave up 4 bases; unmatched junction bases: 6. The germline gives CDR1 WSHSY, CDR2 SAAADI. The CDR3 protein is CATIAGGPTGELFF. Here the CDR3 DNA reads TGCGCCACAATAGCGGGAGGCCCCACCGGGGAGCTGTTTTTT.

This chain joins TRBV6-6 and TRBJ2-7, with unresolved D. The germline V gene encodes CDR1 MNHNY and CDR2 SVGAGI (reference sequence). Trimming stripped 0 bases from V and 2 bases from J, with 11 bases between. This CDR3 contains 15 residues. The CDR3 protein is CASSYSTENPYEQYF. CDR3 bases: TGTGCCAGCAGTTACTCGACGGAAAACCCCTACGAGCAGTACTTC.

The gene calls are TRBV27 and TRBJ1-5; D is uncertain. The CDR3 covers 14 residues. Germline loops: CDR1 MNHEY, CDR2 SMNVEV (reference sequence). With 2 bases removed from V and 7 bases from J, the gap between germline ends came to 12 bases. Here the CDR3 reads CASSLAGPGQPQHF. The CDR3 DNA is TGTGCCAGCAGTTTAGCCGGCCCGGGACAGCCCCAGCATTTT.

V and J are TRBV19 and TRBJ2-1; 7 bases agree with TRBD2. The germline V gene has CDR1 LNHDA and CDR2 SQIVND (reference sequence). V trimming: 1 base; J trimming: 4 bases; junction bases outside the gene matches: 4. The CDR3 has 15 residues. CDR3 protein: CASSIVASGYNEQFF. The CDR3 nucleotides are TGTGCCAGTAGTATAGTAGCTAGCGGATACAATGAGCAGTTCTTC.

This chain links TRBV10-3 with TRBJ2-2; the match to TRBD2 covers 10 bases. Germline trimming cut 10 bases from V and 5 bases from J; bases unmatched to any gene: 4. The germline CDR1 and CDR2 sequences are ENHRY and SYGVKD. The CDR3 has 13 residues. The CDR3 nucleotides read TGTGCCACAACTAGCGGGAATACCGGGGAGCTGTTTTTT. Protein sequence: CATTSGNTGELFF.

The CDR3 here is CASSYQGQGEGYTF. The CDR3 DNA is TGTGCCAGCAGTTACCAGGGACAGGGGGAAGGCTACACCTTC. J is TRBJ1-2 and V is TRBV6-5; 11 nucleotides agree with TRBD1. Losses at the gene ends were 2 bases for V and 8 bases for J; bases not matched to a gene: 4. Germline V lookup: CDR1 MNHEY, CDR2 SVGAGI. This CDR3 contains 14 residues.

This clone was seen more than once but under ten times. The chain combines TRBV9 with TRBJ1-6, with a tentative D call TRBD1 (5 bases). V was pared by 4 bases and J by 19 bases, with 15 bases between. This CDR3 has 11 amino acids. Germline assignment: CDR1 SGDLS and CDR2 YYNGEE. This CDR3 is CASSLGTALHF. DNA of the CDR3: TGTGCCAGCAGCCTCGGGACCGCTCTACACTTT.

This chain links TRBV19 with TRBJ1-2, with 7 bases aligning to TRBD1. This CDR3 is built from 12 residues. The V segment lost 8 bases and the J segment 7 bases; nucleotides outside the gene matches: 7. Germline loops: CDR1 LNHDA, CDR2 SQIVND (reference sequence). The CDR3, as DNA: TGTGCCAGTGTACAGGGGATCTCTGGCTACACCTTC. Translated, it gives CASVQGISGYTF.

The V gene is TRBV19, the J gene TRBJ2-1; D tentatively reads TRBD1 or TRBD2 (5 bases each). The CDR3 extends over 15 amino acids. The V end was cut by 5 bases, the J end by 0 bases, with 11 bases between. Germline V gene sequence: CDR1 LNHDA, CDR2 SQIVND (reference sequence). The DNA of the CDR3 is TGTGCCAGTAGTCTGGGGGATAGCTCCTACAATGAGCAGTTCTTC. This translates into CASSLGDSSYNEQFF. The full variable domain, its missing parts supplied by reference TRBV19 and TRBJ2-1, is DGGITQSPKYLFRKEGQNVTLSCEQNLNHDAMYWYRQDPGQGLRLIYYSQIVNDFQKGDIAEGYSVSREKKESFPLTVTSAQKNPTAFYLCASSLGDSSYNEQFFGPGTRLTVL.

This clone has more than one count but fewer than ten. This CDR3 reads CASSLDGRSVEQYF. The CDR3 region has the DNA TGTGCCAGCAGCCTCGACGGACGAAGCGTCGAGCAGTACTTC. V gene TRBV7-9 combines with J gene TRBJ2-7, with no clear D. There are 14 residues in the CDR3. The germline V gene has CDR1 SEHNR and CDR2 FQNEAQ (reference sequence). V was clipped by 5 bases and J by 6 bases, with 17 bases between them. Looking up the rest from reference TRBV7-9 and TRBJ2-7 gives the full variable domain: DTGVSQNPRHKITKRGQNVTFRCDPISEHNRLYWYRQTLGQGPEFLTYFQNEAQLEKSRLLSDRFSAERPKGSFSTLEIQRTEQGDSAMYLCASSLDGRSVEQYFGPGTRLTVT.

This clone was seen more than once but under ten times. The chain is built from TRBV7-9 and TRBJ1-1; no reliable D call. The CDR3 consists of 16 residues. V gave up 4 bases and J gave up 1 base, with 16 bases separating them. CDR1 SEHNR and CDR2 FQNEAQ come from the germline V gene (reference sequence). The CDR3 sequence: CASSSSAGSPNTEAFF. CDR3 sequence (DNA): TGTGCCAGCAGCTCATCTGCCGGGAGCCCGAACACTGAAGCTTTCTTT.

The genes are TRBV7-9 and TRBJ2-2; D gene ambiguous. Germline V gene lookup returns CDR1 SEHNR and CDR2 FQNEAQ (reference sequence). V lost 6 bases and J lost 14, with 7 bases in between. This CDR3 is 9 amino acids long. The CDR3 DNA follows: TGTGCCAGCAGTGCAACACTGTTTTTT. This sequence encodes CASSATLFF.

The chain couples TRBV7-8 to TRBJ1-6; D uncertain. Germline CDR1 reads SGHVS; CDR2 reads FQNEAQ. Trimming stripped 5 bases from V and 6 bases from J, with 8 bases between. CDR3 length: 13 residues. CDR3 sequence: CASSPDRNSPLHF. In DNA, the CDR3 is TGTGCCAGCAGCCCAGACCGTAATTCACCCCTCCACTTT.

This clone has only one observation. The genes are TRBV7-8 and TRBJ2-7; 14 positions agree with TRBD2. The CDR3 contains 16 residues. The V gene end was trimmed by 4 bases and the J gene end by 3 bases; junction bases not matched to a gene: 5. Germline loops: CDR1 SGHVS, CDR2 FQNEAQ. The DNA of the CDR3 is TGTGCCAGCAGCTCGGGACTAGCGGGAGAGGGCTACGAGCAGTACTTC. Protein product: CASSSGLAGEGYEQYF.

This rearrangement joins TRBV7-9 to TRBJ2-3; D unclear. The CDR3 contains 12 residues. The ends were cut back, 3 bases at V and 9 bases at J, with 10 bases in the middle. CDR1 and CDR2 (germline): SEHNR, FQNEAQ (reference sequence). The CDR3: CASSFEIRTQYF. The CDR3 bases are TGTGCCAGCAGCTTTGAAATTAGGACGCAGTATTTT.

The chain links TRBV19 to TRBJ1-5, with 7 positions matching TRBD1. The CDR3 runs 16 residues. CDR1 and CDR2 from the germline V gene are LNHDA and SQIVND (reference sequence). The V segment lost 4 bases and the J segment 7 bases; nucleotides outside the gene matches: 13. CDR3 sequence reads: CASSTHLDRERQPQHF. DNA of the CDR3: TGTGCCAGTAGTACGCATCTCGACAGGGAAAGACAGCCCCAGCATTTT.

The chain recombines TRBV5-6 with TRBJ2-7, with 9 bases matching TRBD2. This CDR3 spans 17 amino acids. V shed 4 bases and J 4 bases; nucleotides not matched to a gene: 15. CDR1 and CDR2 from the germline V gene are SGHDT and YYEEEE. The CDR3 loop reads CASSTGTSRRATYEQYF. CDR3 in DNA: TGTGCCAGCAGCACCGGGACTAGCAGGAGGGCCACATACGAGCAGTACTTC.

The chain couples TRBV5-6 to TRBJ2-3; 7 bases agree with TRBD2. Trimming removed 2 bases from V and 5 bases from J; junction bases left unmatched: 5. The CDR3 consists of 14 residues. CDR1 and CDR2 from the germline V gene are SGHDT and YYEEEE. DNA for the CDR3: TGTGCCAGCAGCTTCGGGGGGTTGGGAGATACGCAGTATTTT. It translates to CASSFGGLGDTQYF.

The genes are TRBV7-9 and TRBJ2-5; 10 positions agree with TRBD1. Germline loops: CDR1 SEHNR, CDR2 FQNEAQ (reference sequence). Trimming cost V 5 bases and J 0 bases; bases outside gene matches: 12. The CDR3 length is 18 residues. CDR3 DNA: TGTGCCAGCAGCCAGGTCGGACAGGGGGGGATGTACCAAGAGACCCAGTACTTC. Amino acids: CASSQVGQGGMYQETQYF. The complete variable domain, with remaining parts taken from reference TRBV7-9 and TRBJ2-5, reads DTGVSQNPRHKITKRGQNVTFRCDPISEHNRLYWYRQTLGQGPEFLTYFQNEAQLEKSRLLSDRFSAERPKGSFSTLEIQRTEQGDSAMYLCASSQVGQGGMYQETQYFGPGTRLLVL.